These T cell receptor beta chains were read from a single sample in a study of blood T cell repertoires in COVID-19. The method was immunoSEQ multiplex PCR; TCRdb's version includes in-frame clones alone and lacks a portion of them. This table holds 150,000 or so clones, 86% found once. Sample: PBMCs or T cells enriched from blood (not recorded which). The receptor set was obtained from a man aged 45-65 years who had recovered from COVID-19. Both conserved end residues are part of each CDR3. Fields, in order: J gene, clone size, V gene, D gene, CDR3 DNA, CDR3 protein. D genes are given only for firm matches. Not all rows give a size; the values are once, few, many and, for expanded clones, a class.

J: TRBJ2-7; size: -; V: TRBV24-1; D: TRBD1; DNA: TGTGCCACCAGTGATCCACGACAGGGGCCCCCTTACGAGCAGTACTTC; CDR3: CATSDPRQGPPYEQYF
J: TRBJ1-1; size: -; V: TRBV7-9; D: -; DNA: TGTGCCAGCAGCTTAGGACAGGAGAACACTGAAGCTTTCTTT; CDR3: CASSLGQENTEAFF
J: TRBJ2-1; size: few; V: TRBV4-2; D: TRBD2; DNA: TGTGCCAGCAGCCAAGTCGAGCTAGCGGACCCCAATGAGCAGTTCTTC; CDR3: CASSQVELADPNEQFF
J: TRBJ1-4; size: -; V: TRBV2; D: -; DNA: TGTGCCAGCGGGGGGTTGACTAATGAAAAACTGTTTTTT; CDR3: CASGGLTNEKLFF
J: TRBJ1-1; size: -; V: TRBV11-2; D: -; DNA: TGTGCCAGCAGCTTTACGACAGAGAACACTGAAGCTTTCTTT; CDR3: CASSFTTENTEAFF
J: TRBJ2-7; size: -; V: TRBV30; D: TRBD1; DNA: TGTGCCTGGAGTTCCCGGGACAGGGATTTTACTGAGCAGTACTTC; CDR3: CAWSSRDRDFTEQYF
J: TRBJ2-4; size: -; V: TRBV5-3; D: -; DNA: TGTGCCAGAAGCCCCCGAGGAGCCAAAAACATTCAGTACTTC; CDR3: CARSPRGAKNIQYF
J: TRBJ1-6; size: once; V: TRBV9; D: -; DNA: TGTGCCAGCAGCCCGCCCAGGGGTGGGTCACCCCTCCACTTT; CDR3: CASSPPRGGSPLHF
J: TRBJ1-1; size: -; V: TRBV2; D: TRBD1; DNA: TGTGCCAGCAGCGCCGACAGGGTTGAAGCTTTCTTT; CDR3: CASSADRVEAFF
J: TRBJ2-1; size: -; V: TRBV3-1/TRBV3-2; D: -; DNA: TGTGCCAGCAGCGCCCCTAGTGAGGTGGTCCGGGAGCAGTTCTTC; CDR3: CASSAPSEVVREQFF
J: TRBJ2-5; size: -; V: TRBV28; D: TRBD1; DNA: TGTGCCAGCAGTTCGACAGGGGGCATAGAGACCCAGTACTTC; CDR3: CASSSTGGIETQYF
J: TRBJ2-7; size: -; V: TRBV7-2; D: TRBD2; DNA: TGTGCCAGCAGGCGGACTAGCGGGAGTAACGAGCAGTACTTC; CDR3: CASRRTSGSNEQYF
J: TRBJ2-7; size: -; V: TRBV28; D: TRBD2; DNA: TGTGCCAGCAGTTGGGGAGCGGGGGACTTCCACGAGCAGTACTTC; CDR3: CASSWGAGDFHEQYF
J: TRBJ2-3; size: -; V: TRBV7-3; D: -; DNA: TGTGCCAGCAGCTCCGCAGGGGCCGACACAGATACGCAGTATTTT; CDR3: CASSSAGADTDTQYF
J: TRBJ1-1; size: -; V: TRBV28; D: -; DNA: TGTGCCAGCAGTTCCTACAGGGATTTCACTGAAGCTTTCTTT; CDR3: CASSSYRDFTEAFF
J: TRBJ2-3; size: -; V: TRBV12-3/TRBV12-4; D: -; DNA: TGTGCCAGCAGCCCCCTTGATACGCAGTATTTT; CDR3: CASSPLDTQYF
J: TRBJ2-3; size: -; V: TRBV24-1; D: -; DNA: TGTGCCACCAGTGATTCACCAGGGGCAGATACGCAGTATTTT; CDR3: CATSDSPGADTQYF
J: TRBJ1-2; size: few; V: TRBV28; D: TRBD1; DNA: TGTGCCAGCAGTCCTGAACAGGGGTTATACTATGGCTACACCTTC; CDR3: CASSPEQGLYYGYTF
J: TRBJ1-5; size: -; V: TRBV30; D: TRBD1; DNA: TGTGCCTGGAGTGAGCAGGGGGGCCAGCCCCAGCATTTT; CDR3: CAWSEQGGQPQHF
J: TRBJ1-3; size: -; V: TRBV28; D: -; DNA: TGTGCCAGCAGTCCGGGGTCCCTAAGCTCTGGAAACACCATATATTTT; CDR3: CASSPGSLSSGNTIYF
J: TRBJ2-5; size: -; V: TRBV28; D: -; DNA: TGTGCCAGCACCAGGGACAACCAAGAGACCCAGTACTTC; CDR3: CASTRDNQETQYF
J: TRBJ1-2; size: -; V: TRBV7-2; D: -; DNA: TGTGCCAGCAGCCCCCGCGGGGCTGGGGGCTACACCTTC; CDR3: CASSPRGAGGYTF
J: TRBJ1-2; size: -; V: TRBV4-3; D: -; DNA: TGCGCCAGCAGCCAAGGACAGTCCAACTATGGCTACACCTTC; CDR3: CASSQGQSNYGYTF
J: TRBJ1-1; size: -; V: TRBV29-1; D: TRBD1; DNA: TGCAGCGTCCGGGGCCAGGGGGTATTTTCGGGCACTGAAGCTTTCTTT; CDR3: CSVRGQGVFSGTEAFF
J: TRBJ2-3; size: -; V: TRBV2; D: TRBD2; DNA: TGTGCCAGCAGTCCGGGACTAGCTACAGATACGCAGTATTTT; CDR3: CASSPGLATDTQYF
J: TRBJ2-4; size: -; V: TRBV19; D: -; DNA: TGTGCCAGTATTGCGGACAGGGAGGGCAAAAACATTCAGTACTTC; CDR3: CASIADREGKNIQYF
J: TRBJ2-7; size: -; V: TRBV7-6; D: -; DNA: TGTGCCAGCAGCCCCCTTCCCGGTCCAAACTACGAGCAGTACTTC; CDR3: CASSPLPGPNYEQYF
J: TRBJ1-5; size: -; V: TRBV7-9; D: -; DNA: TGTGCCAGCAGCCTTCAGCCCCAGCATTTT; CDR3: CASSLQPQHF
J: TRBJ1-2; size: -; V: TRBV7-9; D: -; DNA: TGTGCCAGCAGCCCGGACTCCCCCTATGGCTACACCTTC; CDR3: CASSPDSPYGYTF
J: TRBJ2-7; size: -; V: TRBV7-3; D: TRBD1; DNA: TGTGCCAGCAGCTTAAGGGACAGGTACGAGCAGTACTTC; CDR3: CASSLRDRYEQYF
J: TRBJ1-6; size: -; V: TRBV11-2; D: TRBD1; DNA: TGTGCCAGCAGCTCCCTAGCCCGACAGGGACATTCACCCCTCCACTTT; CDR3: CASSSLARQGHSPLHF
J: TRBJ1-5; size: -; V: TRBV27; D: -; DNA: TGTGCCAGCCGGACAATACAGGGTTTCGACAATCAGCCCCAGCATTTT; CDR3: CASRTIQGFDNQPQHF
J: TRBJ1-5; size: -; V: TRBV28; D: -; DNA: TGTGCCAGCAGTTTACAGGGGTTCAATAGCAATCAGCCCCAGCATTTT; CDR3: CASSLQGFNSNQPQHF
J: TRBJ2-5; size: -; V: TRBV27; D: -; DNA: TGTGCCAGCAGTCTAGGAGTCTCACACGTTCAAGAGACCCAGTACTTC; CDR3: CASSLGVSHVQETQYF
J: TRBJ1-2; size: -; V: TRBV5-8; D: -; DNA: TGTGCCAGCAGCTTGGTTAGCAGGGTTAAAGGTGGCTACACCTTC; CDR3: CASSLVSRVKGGYTF
J: TRBJ1-2; size: once; V: TRBV3-1/TRBV3-2; D: -; DNA: TGTGCCAGCAGCCAAGACACTAGGGGCTACACCTTC; CDR3: CASSQDTRGYTF
J: TRBJ1-2; size: -; V: TRBV29-1; D: -; DNA: TGCAGCGTTGATACAGGAGCCTATGGCTACACCTTC; CDR3: CSVDTGAYGYTF
J: TRBJ2-3; size: -; V: TRBV7-9; D: -; DNA: TGTGCCAGCAGCTCCTTGTTACAGGGTGATACGCAGTATTTT; CDR3: CASSSLLQGDTQYF
J: TRBJ1-1; size: -; V: TRBV9; D: -; DNA: TGTGCCAGCGGCCGCACAACGAACACTGAAGCTTTCTTT; CDR3: CASGRTTNTEAFF
J: TRBJ1-1; size: -; V: TRBV6-1; D: TRBD1; DNA: TGTGCCAGCAGTGCCCCTACAGGGGAGAGGACACCGATGAACACTGAAGCTTTCTTT; CDR3: CASSAPTGERTPMNTEAFF
J: TRBJ1-4; size: -; V: TRBV18; D: TRBD1; DNA: TGTGCCAGCTCACCCGGGACAGGGTCGAGTGAAAAACTGTTTTTT; CDR3: CASSPGTGSSEKLFF
J: TRBJ1-4; size: -; V: TRBV2; D: -; DNA: TGTGCCAGCAGTGATGGGGGGACCGAAAAACTGTTTTTT; CDR3: CASSDGGTEKLFF
J: TRBJ2-6; size: -; V: TRBV7-9; D: TRBD2; DNA: TGTGCCAGCAGCCCCCGACTAGCGGGAGGGCCTGGGGCCAACGTCCTGACTTTC; CDR3: CASSPRLAGGPGANVLTF
J: TRBJ1-2; size: -; V: TRBV4-3; D: -; DNA: TGCGCCAGCAGCCAAGAATATGTGCGTAACTATGGCTACACCTTC; CDR3: CASSQEYVRNYGYTF
J: TRBJ2-3; size: -; V: TRBV2; D: TRBD2; DNA: TGTGCCAGCAGTTTAGGGACTAGCGGGGGCAGCACAGATACGCAGTATTTT; CDR3: CASSLGTSGGSTDTQYF
J: TRBJ1-4; size: -; V: TRBV14; D: TRBD1; DNA: TGTGCCAGCAGCCGCACAGGGGGCCGTAATGAAAAACTGTTTTTT; CDR3: CASSRTGGRNEKLFF
J: TRBJ2-2; size: -; V: TRBV7-9; D: -; DNA: TGTGCCAGCAGCATTAGAGTAGAGGAGCTGTTTTTT; CDR3: CASSIRVEELFF
J: TRBJ1-5; size: -; V: TRBV6-2/TRBV6-3; D: -; DNA: TGTGCCAGCAGTTCCCGAGTTCAGCCCCAGCATTTT; CDR3: CASSSRVQPQHF
J: TRBJ1-3; size: -; V: TRBV6-6; D: -; DNA: TGTGCCAGCAGTTACGCGGACAGTGACACCATATATTTT; CDR3: CASSYADSDTIYF